One sample yielded the 4 T cell receptor beta chains listed below, sequenced in a study of blood T cell repertoires in COVID-19. Some clones are missing from TCRdb's copy, which holds only in-frame ones; the method was immunoSEQ multiplex PCR. The sample contains approximately 94,000 clones, approximately 80% of which appear only once. The sample comprised peripheral blood. These receptors originate from a man in his sixties or seventies with active or convalescent COVID-19.

The chain carries TRBV9 and TRBJ1-2; TRBD1 matches at 9 bases. The V and J ends lost 3 bases and 7 bases, in that order; junction bases with no gene match: 10. CDR3 size: 15 residues. The V gene's germline CDR1 is SGDLS and CDR2 YYNGEE. The CDR3 here is CASSASITGGSGYTF. The DNA of the CDR3 is TGTGCCAGCAGCGCCTCCATCACAGGGGGCTCTGGCTACACCTTC.

This clone was seen a few times. The chain employs TRBV7-9 and TRBJ2-1, with 11 nucleotides matching TRBD1. The germline V gene has CDR1 SEHNR and CDR2 FQNEAQ (reference sequence). CDR3 length equals 17 residues. The V and J ends lost 5 bases and 4 bases, in that order; junction bases with no gene match: 10. CDR3 bases: TGTGCCAGCAGCCCTCGGACAGGGGGCGACCCGTACAATGAGCAGTTCTTC. Its protein product is CASSPRTGGDPYNEQFF.

The chain combines TRBV24-1 with TRBJ2-5, with 7 nucleotides matching TRBD1. The V gene end was trimmed by 4 bases and the J gene end by 4 bases; junction bases not matched to a gene: 11. The CDR3 sequence is 16 residues long. Germline V gene sequence: CDR1 KGHDR, CDR2 SFDVKD. The CDR3 region is CATSDRTQGLGETQYF. DNA for the CDR3: TGTGCCACCAGTGACCGCACACAGGGGTTAGGAGAGACCCAGTACTTC.

The V gene is TRBV27, the J gene TRBJ1-1; D unclear. Trimming took 5 bases from V and 2 from J, leaving 21 bases between them. Germline loops: CDR1 MNHEY, CDR2 SMNVEV (reference sequence). The CDR3 runs to 17 residues. CDR3: CASSRWLGPSFNTEAFF. CDR3 nucleotides: TGTGCCAGCAGTCGCTGGCTTGGCCCTTCTTTTAACACTGAAGCTTTCTTT.